This TCR beta chain was identified during a study of neurological immune-mediated disorders. Findings and limits, study-wide: No CDR3 amino acid sequences recurred among expanded clones across subjects, suggesting private repertoires in all groups.

Sample time point: longitudinal time-point 2. Preparation of the unsorted libraries drew on 2 million PBMCs stored at -80 C. This CDR3 spans 16 amino acids. Germline CDR1 reads MGHDK; CDR2 reads SYGVNS. V gave up 4 bases and J gave up 1 base, with 15 bases separating them. As for this clonotype: Its antigen is not identified. This may come from a read error, since a much larger clone is one base off.

The cDNA was synthesized by 5'RACE incorporating 10-nucleotide random UMIs. Over 160 million TCR-beta sequences (from 15-18 subjects) were yielded by each sequencing run. TCRdb analysed the 5' RACE reads with MiXCR anew, one entry per CDR3 protein. The sample yields roughly 60,000 distinct CDR3 sequences, roughly 9.7% seen once. Sequencing used PBMCs. This chain connects TRBV25-1 to TRBJ2-3; a weak D match, TRBD2 (5 bases). The receptor was isolated from a man under 40 in good health. The CDR3 sequence: CASSVIIGVRTDTQYF. CDR3 nucleotides: TGTGCCAGCAGTGTCATAATCGGGGTGCGCACAGATACGCAGTATTTT.